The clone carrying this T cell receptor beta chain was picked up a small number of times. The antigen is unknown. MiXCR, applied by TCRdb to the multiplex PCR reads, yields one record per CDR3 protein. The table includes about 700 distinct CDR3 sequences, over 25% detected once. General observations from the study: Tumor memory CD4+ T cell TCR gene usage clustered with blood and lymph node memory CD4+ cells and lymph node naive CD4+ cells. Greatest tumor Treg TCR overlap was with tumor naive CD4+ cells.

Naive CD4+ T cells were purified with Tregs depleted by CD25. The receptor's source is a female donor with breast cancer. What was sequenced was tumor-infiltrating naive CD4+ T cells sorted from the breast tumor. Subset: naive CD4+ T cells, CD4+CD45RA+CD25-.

The CDR3 reads CASSLIEGGYGYTF. In DNA form, the CDR3 reads TGTGCCAGCAGTCTCATAGAGGGAGGCTATGGCTACACCTTC. The chain employs TRBV12-3 or TRBV12-4 and TRBJ1-2; D is unclear. V was trimmed by 5 bases and J by 4 bases, leaving 14 bases between them. The CDR3 loop spans 14 amino acids.